Presented here are 27 T cell receptor beta chains from one specimen sequenced in a study of regulatory T cells in long-lasting Graves disease. Specified time point: newly diagnosed GD, antithyroid drugs for less than 3 months. Preparation of the TCR library used RNA extracted from PBMCs. Arm-PCR of CDR3 regions and iRepertoire HTBI primers were used to build TCR beta libraries. TCRdb re-analysed the multiplex PCR reads in MiXCR, keeping a single row per CDR3 protein. The table has roughly 500,000 distinct CDR3 sequences, roughly 14% seen once. In addition, the sample was reused for a study of T cells in Graves' hyperthyroidism and ophthalmopathy.

The sequences come from peripheral blood mononuclear cells (PBMCs), collected at new diagnosis, from a patient treated with antithyroid drugs. These receptors originate from a man aged 25 to 40 with Graves disease.

The V gene is TRBV19, the J gene TRBJ2-7; D might be TRBD2 (6 bases). Trimming cost V 9 bases and J 3 bases, with 15 bases left between them. The CDR3 is 13 amino acids. The V gene's germline CDR1 is LNHDA and CDR2 SQIVND (reference sequence). The CDR3 nucleotides are TGTGCCAGCAGTTTGGGACTGGGCTACGAGCAGTACTTC. This codes for CASSLGLGYEQYF.

This clonotype was detected many times. V usage is TRBV6-1 and J usage is TRBJ2-7, with D possibly being TRBD2 (5 bases). The CDR3 totals 12 residues. Trimming took off 8 bases at V and 4 bases at J, with 12 bases between the two ends. Per germline, CDR1 MNHNS and CDR2 SASEGT. CDR3 sequence: CASGSSWYEQYF. The CDR3 DNA reads TGTGCCAGCGGGAGCTCTTGGTACGAGCAGTACTTC.

The CDR3, as DNA: TGCAGTGCTAGAGATCCACTTGCATCCGGGACAGCCAACACCGGGGAGCTGTTTTTT. It yields the protein CSARDPLASGTANTGELFF. This sequence joins TRBV20-1 and TRBJ2-2; 7 bases map to TRBD1. Germline trimming cut 0 bases from V and 2 bases from J; bases unmatched to any gene: 15. CDR1 and CDR2 from the germline V gene are DFQATT and SNEGSKA (reference sequence). The CDR3 has 19 residues.

In this sample, this clonotype turned up many times. The chain employs TRBV10-3 and TRBJ2-2; 8 bases fit TRBD2. CDR3 length: 17 residues. The ends lost 4 bases at V and 2 bases at J; junction bases unmatched: 9. Germline V CDR1 and CDR2: ENHRY, SYGVKD. In DNA, the CDR3 is TGTGCCATCAGTGGCCAGGTCGCGGGAGGAAACACCGGGGAGCTGTTTTTT. As protein: CAISGQVAGGNTGELFF.

There are many counts of this clonotype. The chain is built from TRBV6-2 or TRBV6-3 and TRBJ2-1; 7 nucleotides align to TRBD2. V was pared by 5 bases and J by 4 bases, with 5 bases of the junction left unmatched. CDR1 and CDR2 (germline): MNHEY, SVGEGT. There are 14 residues in the CDR3. The DNA for the CDR3 is TGTGCCAGCAGTCACCTAGCGGATTACAATGAGCAGTTCTTC. Translating gives CASSHLADYNEQFF.

This clonotype was seen at least ten times. The rearrangement joins TRBV28 to TRBJ2-3, with 10 bases identical to TRBD1. Germline CDR1 MDHEN, CDR2 SYDVKM. Trimming removed 4 bases from V and 4 bases from J; junction bases left unmatched: 2. This CDR3 contains 14 residues. CDR3 region: CASSWDRGSDTQYF. CDR3 sequence (DNA): TGTGCCAGCAGTTGGGACAGGGGATCAGATACGCAGTATTTT.

Ten or more counts support this clonotype. The V and J genes are TRBV12-3 or TRBV12-4 and TRBJ2-1; TRBD1 matches at 9 bases. The V gene end was trimmed by 6 bases and the J gene end by 1 base; junction bases not matched to a gene: 7. The CDR3 covers 16 residues. As DNA, the CDR3 is TGTGCCAGCAGGGGTACAGGGGGCGCGTCCTACAATGAGCAGTTCTTC. It is translated as CASRGTGGASYNEQFF.

This clonotype came up a few times. The chain couples TRBV27 to TRBJ2-5, with TRBD2 identical over 13 bases. Germline V gene data show CDR1 as MNHEY and CDR2 as SMNVEV (reference sequence). This CDR3 region has 18 residues. The V gene end was trimmed by 5 bases and the J gene end by 6 bases; junction bases not matched to a gene: 15. CDR3 sequence reads: CASSMTRTSGSGSKTQYF. CDR3 DNA: TGTGCCAGCAGTATGACACGGACTAGCGGGAGTGGGAGTAAGACCCAGTACTTC.

Ten or more counts support this clonotype. The chain uses TRBV20-1 and TRBJ2-5, with D possibly TRBD1 on 5 matching bases. Trimming left V 0 bases short and J 2 bases short, with 7 bases between. The CDR3 is made up of 13 amino acids. Looked up from germline, CDR1 is DFQATT and CDR2 is SNEGSKA (reference sequence). CDR3 sequence: CSARETGQETQYF. The DNA of the CDR3 is TGCAGTGCTAGAGAAACAGGTCAAGAGACCCAGTACTTC.

This clonotype has at least ten counts. The V and J genes are TRBV27 and TRBJ1-4; D is possibly TRBD1 (5 bases). In germline, CDR1 is MNHEY, CDR2 SMNVEV (reference sequence). The CDR3 extends over 15 amino acids. V lost 6 bases and J 10 bases, leaving 21 bases between the germline ends. The CDR3 bases are TGTGCCAGCAGGGGACCCAGCTCTCTAATGGGAAAACTGTTTTTT. It codes for CASRGPSSLMGKLFF.

Of note for this clonotype: A much larger clone is a single base away; this may be a read error. V gene TRBV7-3 combines with J gene TRBJ2-2; maybe TRBD1 (5 bases). Germline lookup yields CDR1 SGHTA and CDR2 FQGTGA. The CDR3 extends over 16 amino acids. In DNA, the CDR3 is TGTGCCGGCAGCCCCGGAACAGGACCAAACACCGGGGAGCTGTTTTTT. Its protein is CAGSPGTGPNTGELFF.

The chain uses TRBV7-3 and TRBJ2-6, with D hard to call. The V and J ends lost 1 base and 0 bases respectively, with 10 bases between them. There are 17 residues in the CDR3. Germline CDR1 and CDR2: SGHTA and FQGTGA. CDR3 nucleotides: TGTGCCAGCAGCTTAATAGGCAGACACTCTGGGGCCAACGTCCTGACTTTC. This gives the protein CASSLIGRHSGANVLTF.

Ten or more counts support this clonotype. This sequence joins TRBV27 and TRBJ2-1; D is tentatively TRBD1 or TRBD2 (6 bases each). The CDR3 covers 15 residues. With 7 bases removed from V and 4 bases from J, the gap between germline ends came to 17 bases. Germline V gene data show CDR1 as MNHEY and CDR2 as SMNVEV (reference sequence). For the CDR3, the DNA is TGTGCCAGCACACCCAAGGGGGGTCCATACAATGAGCAGTTCTTC. Protein: CASTPKGGPYNEQFF.

This clonotype was counted ten times or more. This chain joins TRBV27 and TRBJ1-5; D remains unclear. V was shortened by 0 bases and J by 1 base, with 13 bases between the two germline ends. The CDR3 sequence is 17 residues long. Germline V CDR1 and CDR2: MNHEY, SMNVEV (reference sequence). The CDR3 loop is CASSLSPPLASNQPQHF. The CDR3 region has the DNA TGTGCCAGCAGTTTATCACCTCCACTAGCAAGCAATCAGCCCCAGCATTTT.

This clonotype was found many times. This chain joins TRBV2 and TRBJ2-2; tentatively, D is TRBD1 (6 bases). Deletions cut 8 bases from V and 8 bases from J, with 15 bases between. Germline CDR1 reads SNHLY; CDR2 reads FYNNEI. This CDR3 contains 13 residues. The CDR3 is CASRDTTIGELFF. The CDR3 nucleotides read TGTGCCAGCCGGGACACCACAATAGGGGAGCTGTTTTTT. Full variable domain (outside the CDR3, taken from reference TRBV2 and TRBJ2-2): EPEVTQTPSHQVTQMGQEVILRCVPISNHLYFYWYRQILGQKVEFLVSFYNNEISEKSEIFDDQFSVERPDGSNFTLKIRSTKLEDSAMYFCASRDTTIGELFFGEGSRLTVL.

This clonotype was detected only a few times. A much larger clonotype is one base distant, so this may be a read error. V is TRBV12-3 or TRBV12-4 and J is TRBJ2-6; D gene uncertain. CDR3 length equals 13 residues. Trimming removed 3 bases from V and 5 bases from J, with 5 bases in between. The CDR3, as DNA: TGTGCCAGCAGTTTTGGTAGGGCCAACGTCCTGACTTTC. Encoded protein: CASSFGRANVLTF.

The chain is built from TRBV7-3 and TRBJ2-5, with 9 bases aligning to TRBD2. Per the germline V gene, CDR1 is SGHTA and CDR2 is FQGTGA. Trimming took 2 bases from V and 2 from J; bases not matched to a gene: 6. This CDR3 has 16 residues. The CDR3 DNA is TGTGCCAGCAGCTTAGGCCCTAGCGGGAAACAAGAGACCCAGTACTTC. It yields the protein CASSLGPSGKQETQYF.

V usage is TRBV6-2 or TRBV6-3 and J usage is TRBJ1-1; D perhaps matches TRBD1 (6 bases). Germline V gene lookup returns CDR1 MNHEY and CDR2 SVGEGT. V was pared by 2 bases and J by 7 bases, with 20 bases between. The CDR3 is 16 amino acids. CDR3 in amino acids: CASSYTGGRGLIEAFF. The CDR3, as DNA: TGTGCCAGCAGTTACACCGGAGGGAGGGGGTTGATTGAAGCTTTCTTT.

This clonotype was observed a few times. The chain couples TRBV20-1 to TRBJ2-7; unclear D gene. CDR3 length: 13 residues. Trimming stripped 1 base from V and 2 bases from J, with 9 bases between. Looked up from germline, CDR1 is DFQATT and CDR2 is SNEGSKA (reference sequence). CDR3 nucleotide sequence: TGCAGTGCTAGAGGACCGGGCCCCTACGAGCAGTACTTC. This translates into CSARGPGPYEQYF.

Ten or more counts support this clonotype. This chain links TRBV7-2 with TRBJ2-7; 11 bases align to TRBD1. The CDR3 length is 16 residues. From germline, CDR1 is SGHTA and CDR2 FQGNSA. The V gene end was trimmed by 1 base and the J gene end by 2 bases; junction bases not matched to a gene: 4. CDR3 bases: TGTGCCAGCAGCTTAGGACGGGACAGGGGGACCTACGAGCAGTACTTC. Its translation: CASSLGRDRGTYEQYF.

The rearrangement uses TRBV9 and TRBJ2-1; D gene ambiguous. Germline CDR1 SGDLS, CDR2 YYNGEE. The CDR3 is made up of 13 amino acids. The V end lost 0 bases, the J end lost 5 bases, and 6 bases lay between the germline ends. The CDR3 reads CASSVDYNNEQFF. The CDR3 region has the DNA TGTGCCAGCAGCGTAGACTACAACAATGAGCAGTTCTTC.

This clonotype was recorded many times. This rearrangement joins TRBV24-1 to TRBJ1-2; unclear D gene. Germline assignment: CDR1 KGHDR and CDR2 SFDVKD. Trimming took off 7 bases at V and 4 bases at J, with 12 bases between the two ends. The CDR3 totals 13 residues. CDR3 protein: CATRADGSYGYTF. The CDR3 DNA sequence: TGTGCCACCAGAGCGGACGGCTCCTATGGCTACACCTTC.

This clonotype was recorded many times. The chain couples TRBV7-2 to TRBJ2-7; 7 nucleotides align to TRBD1. Germline CDR1 reads SGHTA; CDR2 reads FQGNSA. The CDR3 consists of 14 residues. The J segment lost 3 bases and the V segment lost 5 bases, leaving 7 bases of the junction unmatched. CDR3 nucleotide sequence: TGTGCCAGCAGCCACGGACAGGTTTACTACGAGCAGTACTTC. This gives the protein CASSHGQVYYEQYF.

Many counts were recorded for this clonotype. The chain carries TRBV29-1 and TRBJ2-7; unclear D gene. CDR1 and CDR2 from the germline V gene are SQVTM and ANQGSEA. The CDR3 extends over 11 amino acids. V was shortened by 6 bases and J by 1 base, with 7 bases between the two germline ends. This CDR3 reads CSVRYSYEQYF. CDR3 sequence (DNA): TGCAGCGTCCGCTATTCCTACGAGCAGTACTTC.

The chain combines TRBV11-2 with TRBJ2-2, with D unresolved. The CDR3 sequence is 15 residues long. The V end lost 5 bases, the J end lost 8 bases, and 18 bases lay between the germline ends. The V gene's germline CDR1 is SGHAT and CDR2 FQNNGV. CDR3 sequence (DNA): TGTGCCAGCAGCCCGCTAGACGGAATACAAGGGGAGCTGTTTTTT. Protein sequence: CASSPLDGIQGELFF.

This clonotype was recorded at least ten times. V and J are TRBV24-1 and TRBJ1-4; D is uncertain. From germline, CDR1 is KGHDR and CDR2 SFDVKD. Trimming took off 10 bases at V and 5 bases at J, with 16 bases between the two ends. The CDR3 has 14 residues. As DNA, the CDR3 is TGTGCCACGAAAATGCAAGGGAGGAATGAAAAACTGTTTTTT. Protein: CATKMQGRNEKLFF.

This clonotype occurred a few times. The chain combines TRBV18 with TRBJ2-5, with TRBD2 as a possible D gene (5 bases). CDR1 KGHSH and CDR2 LQKENI come from the germline V gene. The V end was cut by 3 bases, the J end by 4 bases, with 12 bases between. The CDR3 covers 14 residues. The CDR3 protein is CASSPTTSGETQYF. DNA of the CDR3: TGTGCCAGCTCACCGACTACCTCCGGAGAGACCCAGTACTTC. Full variable domain (rest looked up from reference TRBV18 and TRBJ2-5): NAGVMQNPRHLVRRRGQEARLRCSPMKGHSHVYWYRQLPEEGLKFMVYLQKENIIDESGMPKERFSAEFPKEGPSILRIQQVVRGDSAAYFCASSPTTSGETQYFGPGTRLLVL.